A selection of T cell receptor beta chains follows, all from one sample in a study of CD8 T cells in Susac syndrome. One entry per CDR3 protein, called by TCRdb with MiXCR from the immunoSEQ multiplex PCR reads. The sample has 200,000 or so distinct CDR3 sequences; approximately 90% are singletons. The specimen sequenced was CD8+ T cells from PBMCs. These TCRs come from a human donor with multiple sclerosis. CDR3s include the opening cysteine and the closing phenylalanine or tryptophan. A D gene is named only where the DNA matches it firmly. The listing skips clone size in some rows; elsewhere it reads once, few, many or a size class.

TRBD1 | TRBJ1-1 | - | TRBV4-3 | CASSQDRGLVTEAFF | TGCGCCAGCAGCCAAGACAGGGGGCTGGTCACTGAAGCTTTCTTT
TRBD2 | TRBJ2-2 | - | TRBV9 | CASSVTSGNTGELFF | TGTGCCAGCAGCGTAACTAGCGGGAACACCGGGGAGCTGTTTTTT
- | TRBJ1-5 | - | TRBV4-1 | CASSQDRAGHQPQHF | TGCGCCAGCAGCCAAGATAGGGCGGGACATCAGCCCCAGCATTTT
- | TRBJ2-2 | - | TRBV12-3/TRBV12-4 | CASSLTLLGELFF | TGTGCCAGCAGTTTAACTTTACTAGGGGAGCTGTTTTTT
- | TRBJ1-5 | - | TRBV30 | CAWSPPDYSNQPQHF | TGTGCCTGGAGTCCACCCGATTATAGCAATCAGCCCCAGCATTTT
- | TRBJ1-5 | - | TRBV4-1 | CASSQDGVYTQPQHF | TGCGCCAGCAGCCAAGACGGAGTATATACTCAGCCCCAGCATTTT
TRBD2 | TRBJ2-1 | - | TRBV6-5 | CASSGTSGGDNEQFF | TGTGCCAGCAGTGGGACTAGCGGGGGGGACAATGAGCAGTTCTTC
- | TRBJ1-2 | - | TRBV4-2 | CASSQEVGTPREGGYTF | TGTGCCAGCAGCCAAGAAGTCGGGACCCCTAGGGAGGGGGGCTACACCTTC
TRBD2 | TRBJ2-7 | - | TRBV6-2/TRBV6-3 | CASTPTSGGSYEQYF | TGTGCCAGCACACCGACTAGCGGGGGATCCTACGAGCAGTACTTC
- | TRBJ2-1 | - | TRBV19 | CASSIGGPLSSYNEQFF | TGTGCCAGTAGTATAGGGGGGCCTTTGAGCTCCTACAATGAGCAGTTCTTC
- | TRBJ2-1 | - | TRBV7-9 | CASSLGTPSSYNEQFF | TGTGCCAGCAGCTTGGGGACTCCAAGCTCCTACAATGAGCAGTTCTTC
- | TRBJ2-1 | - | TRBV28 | CASSLFSEQFF | TGTGCCAGCAGTTTATTTAGTGAGCAGTTCTTC
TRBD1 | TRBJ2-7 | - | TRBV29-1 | CSVLGTGRTYEQYF | TGCAGCGTCTTGGGGACAGGCCGTACCTACGAGCAGTACTTC
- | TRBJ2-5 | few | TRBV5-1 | CASSLSSGKETQYF | TGCGCCAGCAGCTTGTCATCAGGGAAAGAGACCCAGTACTTC
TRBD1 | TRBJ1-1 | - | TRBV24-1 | CATSHLTGGNTEAFF | TGTGCCACCAGTCACCTGACAGGGGGAAACACTGAAGCTTTCTTT
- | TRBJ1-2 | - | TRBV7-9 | CASSPQASYGYTF | TGTGCCAGCAGCCCTCAGGCCTCCTATGGCTACACCTTC
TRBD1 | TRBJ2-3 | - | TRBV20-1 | CSAREDRDPTDTQYF | TGCAGTGCTAGGGAAGACAGGGACCCCACAGATACGCAGTATTTT
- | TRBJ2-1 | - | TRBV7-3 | CASSPTSSDEQFF | TGTGCCAGCAGCCCCACCTCTAGCGATGAGCAGTTCTTC
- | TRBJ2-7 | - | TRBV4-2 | CASSSFKGFGEQYF | TGTGCCAGCAGCTCTTTTAAAGGCTTCGGCGAGCAGTACTTC
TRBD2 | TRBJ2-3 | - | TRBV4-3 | CASSQGTSGSGDTQYF | TGCGCCAGCAGCCAAGGGACTAGCGGGAGCGGAGATACGCAGTATTTT
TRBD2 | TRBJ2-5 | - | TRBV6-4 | CASSDVGTSAQETQYF | TGTGCCAGCAGTGACGTTGGGACTAGCGCCCAAGAGACCCAGTACTTC
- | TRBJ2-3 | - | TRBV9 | CASSSTGELGDTQYF | TGTGCCAGCAGCTCCACGGGGGAGCTGGGTGATACGCAGTATTTT
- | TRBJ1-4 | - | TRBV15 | CATSSSDDGGAREKLFF | TGTGCCACCAGCAGCTCCGATGATGGGGGGGCTAGGGAAAAACTGTTTTTT
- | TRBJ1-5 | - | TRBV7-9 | CASSLWAEEVGPQHF | TGTGCCAGCAGCTTATGGGCGGAGGAGGTGGGGCCCCAGCATTTT
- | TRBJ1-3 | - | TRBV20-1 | CSASFARDPPAGNTIYF | TGCAGTGCTAGCTTCGCACGGGACCCCCCGGCTGGAAACACCATATATTTT
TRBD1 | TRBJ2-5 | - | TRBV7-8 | CASSLGRDRQSETQYF | TGTGCCAGCAGCTTAGGACGGGACAGACAATCAGAGACCCAGTACTTC
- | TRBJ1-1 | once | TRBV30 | CAWSVKANTEAFF | TGTGCCTGGAGTGTCAAAGCGAACACTGAAGCTTTCTTT
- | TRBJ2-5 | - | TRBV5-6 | CASSLWEETQYF | TGTGCCAGCAGCTTGTGGGAAGAGACCCAGTACTTC
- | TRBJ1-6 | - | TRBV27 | CASSLSPLGSPLHF | TGTGCCAGCAGTTTATCACCACTTGGTTCACCCCTCCACTTT
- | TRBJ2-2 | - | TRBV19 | CASEQIPNTGELFF | TGTGCCAGTGAGCAAATACCGAACACCGGGGAGCTGTTTTTT
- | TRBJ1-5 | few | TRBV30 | CAWSALRTGQPQHF | TGTGCCTGGAGTGCCCTTCGAACTGGTCAGCCCCAGCATTTT
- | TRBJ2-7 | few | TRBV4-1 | CASSHATGSYEQYF | TGCGCCAGCAGCCACGCTACTGGATCCTACGAGCAGTACTTC
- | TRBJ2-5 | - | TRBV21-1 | CASSTRDSQETQYF | TGTGCCAGCAGCACCCGGGACAGTCAAGAGACCCAGTACTTC
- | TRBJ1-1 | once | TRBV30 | CAWSTKPPEAFF | TGTGCCTGGAGTACTAAACCACCTGAAGCTTTCTTT
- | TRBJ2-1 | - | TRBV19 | CASSIPGEWNEQFF | TGTGCCAGTAGTATACCTGGGGAATGGAATGAGCAGTTCTTC
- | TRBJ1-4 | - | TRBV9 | CASSVADRHHPTNEKLFF | TGTGCCAGCAGCGTAGCCGACAGACATCACCCAACTAATGAAAAACTGTTTTTT
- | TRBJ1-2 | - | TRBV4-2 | CASSLERQDYGYTF | TGTGCCAGCAGCCTAGAGAGACAGGACTATGGCTACACCTTC
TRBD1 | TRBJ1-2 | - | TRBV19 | CASGTGTAYGYTF | TGTGCCAGCGGAACCGGGACAGCATATGGCTACACCTTC
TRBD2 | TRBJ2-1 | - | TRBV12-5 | CASGPGLAGVGQFF | TGTGCTAGTGGCCCGGGACTAGCGGGAGTGGGGCAGTTCTTC
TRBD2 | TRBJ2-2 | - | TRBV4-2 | CASSPSGTYTGELFF | TGTGCCAGCAGCCCTAGCGGGACCTACACCGGGGAGCTGTTTTTT
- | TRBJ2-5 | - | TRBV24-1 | CANSSSRTGGQTQYF | TGTGCCAATTCGTCCAGCCGTACAGGCGGTCAAACCCAGTACTTC
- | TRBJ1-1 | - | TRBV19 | CASRGGGTDTEAFF | TGTGCCAGTAGGGGCGGGGGTACTGACACTGAAGCTTTCTTT
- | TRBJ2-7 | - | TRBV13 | CASSPSYAYEQYF | TGTGCCAGCAGCCCCTCATACGCTTACGAGCAGTACTTC
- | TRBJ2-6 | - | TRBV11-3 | CASSELPPKVLTF | TGTGCCAGCAGCGAGCTTCCGCCCAAAGTCCTGACTTTC
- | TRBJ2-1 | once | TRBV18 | CASSRDTYNEQFF | TGTGCCAGCTCTCGGGACACCTACAATGAGCAGTTCTTC
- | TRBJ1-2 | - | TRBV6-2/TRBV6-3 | CASSRLDAAFYGYTF | TGTGCCAGCAGTCGACTAGATGCGGCCTTCTATGGCTACACCTTC
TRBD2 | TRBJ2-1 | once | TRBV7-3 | CASSALALGEQFF | TGTGCCAGCAGCGCACTAGCGTTAGGAGAGCAGTTCTTC
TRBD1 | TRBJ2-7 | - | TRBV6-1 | CASSELAYTIRDSHEQYF | TGTGCCAGCAGTGAACTCGCATACACAATCCGGGACAGCCACGAGCAGTACTTC
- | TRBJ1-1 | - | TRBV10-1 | CATSQGRGTEAFF | TGCGCCACCTCTCAGGGTCGGGGGACTGAAGCTTTCTTT
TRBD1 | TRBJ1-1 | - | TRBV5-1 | CASSQWTGANTEAFF | TGCGCCAGCAGCCAATGGACAGGGGCGAACACTGAAGCTTTCTTT
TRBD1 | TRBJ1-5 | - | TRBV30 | CAWSPGQVSNQPQHF | TGTGCCTGGAGCCCGGGACAGGTTAGCAATCAGCCCCAGCATTTT
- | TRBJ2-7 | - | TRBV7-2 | CASSLARGMDEQYF | TGTGCCAGCAGCTTAGCCAGGGGCATGGACGAGCAGTACTTC